Listed here are 8 T cell receptor beta chains from one sample, sequenced in a study of T cells in Graves' hyperthyroidism and ophthalmopathy. Amplification of TCR beta CDR3 regions was performed using RNA transcripts as template. The HTBI set primed first-round TCR CDR3 RT-PCR. In TCRdb, the multiplex PCR reads were re-called with MiXCR into one record per CDR3 protein. This repertoire shows under 700,000 distinct CDR3 sequences, about half found once; its top ten account for approximately 8.2%. Sequenced: peripheral blood or thyroid tissue (not recorded which). The receptors shown here come from a woman aged 18-30 years with Graves' hyperthyroidism.

This clonotype was recorded at least ten times. The gene calls are TRBV10-3 and TRBJ1-1; D perhaps matches TRBD1 (6 bases). The V gene's germline CDR1 is ENHRY and CDR2 SYGVKD. The CDR3 is 13 amino acids. V shed 7 bases and J shed 5 bases, with 14 bases lying between them. As DNA, the CDR3 is TGTGCCATCAAGAAGACAGGAGAAACTGAAGCTTTCTTT. The encoded protein is CAIKKTGETEAFF.

This clonotype was seen ten or more times. V gene TRBV11-1 combines with J gene TRBJ1-2; the match to TRBD1 covers 7 bases. The J segment lost 6 bases and the V segment lost 4 bases, leaving 8 bases of the junction unmatched. The CDR3 runs 14 residues. Germline V gene data show CDR1 as SGHAT and CDR2 as FQDESV (reference sequence). The CDR3 DNA follows: TGTGCCAGCAGCTACCGGACAGGAGGGGATGGCTACACCTTC. This translates into CASSYRTGGDGYTF.

This clonotype has just a few counts. The chain uses TRBV7-9 and TRBJ2-5; TRBD2 matches 14 bases. The CDR3 length is 16 residues. Trimming cost V 2 bases and J 3 bases; bases outside gene matches: 2. Looked up from germline, CDR1 is SEHNR and CDR2 is FQNEAQ (reference sequence). The CDR3 reads CASSLWGLAGEETQYF. CDR3 DNA: TGTGCCAGCAGCTTATGGGGACTAGCGGGAGAAGAGACCCAGTACTTC. Based on the CDR3 plus reference TRBV7-9 and TRBJ2-5, the full variable domain is DTGVSQNPRHKITKRGQNVTFRCDPISEHNRLYWYRQTLGQGPEFLTYFQNEAQLEKSRLLSDRFSAERPKGSFSTLEIQRTEQGDSAMYLCASSLWGLAGEETQYFGPGTRLLVL.

The gene calls are TRBV2 and TRBJ2-7, with D maybe TRBD1 (6 bases). Looked up from germline, CDR1 is SNHLY and CDR2 is FYNNEI. Trimming left V 5 bases short and J 5 bases short, with 13 bases between. The CDR3 has 13 amino acids. The CDR3 region is CASSPSRGDEQYF. The CDR3 nucleotides read TGTGCCAGCAGTCCCTCCAGGGGCGACGAGCAGTACTTC.

This clonotype has only one observation. The genes are TRBV29-1 and TRBJ2-5; 11 bases are shared with TRBD2. With 7 bases clipped from V and 5 bases from J, the junction kept 9 bases outside the gene matches. Germline CDR1 SQVTM, CDR2 ANQGSEA. This CDR3 has 14 residues. The CDR3 reads CSARGTSGWETQYF. DNA of the CDR3: TGCAGCGCCCGAGGGACTAGCGGTTGGGAGACCCAGTACTTC.

This clonotype has more than one count but fewer than ten. The chain joins TRBV20-1 to TRBJ2-7; D remains unclear. This CDR3 spans 15 amino acids. In germline, CDR1 is DFQATT, CDR2 SNEGSKA (reference sequence). Trimming shortened V by 0 bases and J by 0 bases, and 12 bases separated the two germline ends. CDR3 sequence (DNA): TGCAGTGCTAGAGATCCGGCGGCGGACTCCTACGAGCAGTACTTC. It specifies CSARDPAADSYEQYF.

This clonotype was detected ten times or more. This chain links TRBV24-1 with TRBJ1-2; D call uncertain. The CDR3 has 14 residues. Trimming left V 2 bases short and J 1 base short, with 7 bases between. CDR1 and CDR2 (germline): KGHDR, SFDVKD. This chain's CDR3 is CATSDWTVNYGYTF. CDR3 DNA sequence: TGTGCCACCAGTGATTGGACGGTTAACTATGGCTACACCTTC.

V and J are TRBV7-2 and TRBJ2-2; 8 bases agree with TRBD2. The CDR3 covers 13 residues. The ends lost 3 bases at V and 7 bases at J; junction bases unmatched: 1. Germline CDR1 SGHTA, CDR2 FQGNSA. The CDR3 here is CASSFGTSGELFF. CDR3 DNA sequence: TGTGCCAGCAGCTTCGGGACTAGCGGGGAGCTGTTTTTT.